A single sample gave rise to the 13 T cell receptor beta chains below, sequenced in a study of blood T cell repertoires in COVID-19. The table came from immunoSEQ multiplex PCR; TCRdb's copy has only in-frame clones and leaves some out. The sample lists a few hundred thousand clones; roughly 88% were seen once. The sequencing sample was made of peripheral blood. Source of these receptors: an older woman with COVID-19, enrolled during active disease.

The CDR3 reads CASSPSPGTTLADTQYF. The CDR3 DNA follows: TGTGCCAGCTCACCATCCCCCGGGACAACATTGGCAGATACGCAGTATTTT. This rearrangement joins TRBV18 to TRBJ2-3, with D possibly matching TRBD1 (6 bases). The CDR3 runs 17 residues. The ends were cut back, 2 bases at V and 4 bases at J, with 19 bases in the middle. From germline, CDR1 is KGHSH and CDR2 LQKENI.

V usage is TRBV18 and J usage is TRBJ2-1, with 7 bases lining up with TRBD2. With V trimmed by 3 bases and J by 7 bases, 6 bases remained unmatched. The V gene's germline CDR1 is KGHSH and CDR2 LQKENI. The CDR3 covers 14 residues. The CDR3 DNA reads as TGTGCCAGCTCACCGGCGGGAGTGGTAAATGAGCAGTTCTTC. Protein sequence: CASSPAGVVNEQFF.

The gene calls are TRBV6-5 and TRBJ2-2, with D maybe TRBD1 (6 bases). CDR3 length: 12 residues. Germline CDR1 is MNHEY and CDR2 is SVGAGI. V was shortened by 6 bases and J by 7 bases, with 9 bases between the two germline ends. The CDR3 spells CASSQTGGELFF. As DNA, the CDR3 is TGTGCCAGCAGCCAGACAGGCGGGGAGCTGTTTTTT.

In its sample, this clone was seen once. The chain uses TRBV29-1 and TRBJ1-2; maybe TRBD1 (6 bases). This CDR3 is 16 amino acids long. Trimming pared 3 bases from V and 8 bases from J, leaving 25 bases between. The germline V gene has CDR1 SQVTM and CDR2 ANQGSEA. The CDR3 protein is CSVDQPGVRGASGYTF. CDR3 in DNA: TGCAGCGTTGACCAACCCGGGGTTCGGGGGGCGTCGGGCTACACCTTC.

This clone has only one observation. The V call is TRBV7-3, the J call TRBJ2-1; TRBD1 might be the D (5 bases). The V end lost 1 base, the J end lost 9 bases, and 16 bases lay between the germline ends. This CDR3 comprises 15 residues. Germline V gene sequence: CDR1 SGHTA, CDR2 FQGTGA. The CDR3: CASSLRLAGLGEQFF. The CDR3 region has the DNA TGTGCCAGCAGCTTAAGGCTCGCAGGGCTTGGTGAGCAGTTCTTC.

The CDR3 DNA sequence: TGTGCCAGCCGTTTTGGTAGCGGGAGTGGGACAGATACGCAGTATTTT. Its protein product is CASRFGSGSGTDTQYF. The rearrangement links TRBV6-5 to TRBJ2-3; 9 positions match TRBD2. CDR1 MNHEY and CDR2 SVGAGI come from the germline V gene. The CDR3 is 16 residues long. Trimming took 8 bases from V and 3 from J; bases not matched to a gene: 12.

V and J are TRBV30 and TRBJ1-5; D possibly corresponds to TRBD1 (6 bases). The germline V gene encodes CDR1 GTSNPN and CDR2 SVGIG (reference sequence). The CDR3 loop spans 13 amino acids. Deletions cut 5 bases from V and 5 bases from J, with 13 bases between. Here the CDR3 reads CAWGTGKDQPQHF. The CDR3 region has the DNA TGTGCCTGGGGCACAGGGAAGGATCAGCCCCAGCATTTT. The full variable domain, in which reference TRBV30 and TRBJ1-5 provide the parts outside the CDR3, is SQTIHQWPATLVQPVGSPLSLECTVEGTSNPNLYWYRQAAGRGLQLLFYSVGIGQISSEVPQNLSASRPQDRQFILSSKKLLLSDSGFYLCAWGTGKDQPQHFGDGTRLSIL.

Points on this clone: Other DNA sequences from this sample encode an identical CDR3 as well. The chain uses TRBV12-3 or TRBV12-4 and TRBJ1-1, with D possibly TRBD1 on 5 matching bases. V lost 3 bases and J 4 bases, leaving 9 bases between the germline ends. The CDR3 is 13 residues long. DNA of the CDR3: TGTGCCAGCAGTTTCCAGGGTTCCACTGAAGCTTTCTTT. Its translation is CASSFQGSTEAFF.

CDR3: CASSSKTGGLGSYNSPLHF. In nucleotides, the CDR3 is TGCGCCAGCAGTTCGAAGACAGGGGGCCTTGGGTCCTATAATTCACCCCTCCACTTT. The V gene is TRBV5-1, the J gene TRBJ1-6; the match to TRBD1 covers 10 bases. The germline V gene encodes CDR1 SGHRS and CDR2 YFSETQ. This CDR3 has 19 amino acids. After removal of 5 bases from V and 1 base from J, the junction contained 12 bases not matched to a gene.

This rearrangement joins TRBV4-1 to TRBJ1-3, with 10 bases lining up with TRBD1. This CDR3 spans 19 amino acids. In germline, CDR1 is MGHRA, CDR2 YSYEKL. V was clipped by 5 bases and J by 2 bases; unmatched bases: 15. In DNA form, the CDR3 reads TGCGCCAGCAGCTCCCGGACAGGGGGTAATCTAAAGACTGGAAACACCATATATTTT. It is translated as CASSSRTGGNLKTGNTIYF.

This clone was seen a single time. This chain connects TRBV3-1 (or the pseudogene TRBV3-2) to TRBJ2-5; TRBD2 might be the D (6 bases). The V and J ends lost 0 bases and 5 bases respectively, with 13 bases between them. Per germline, CDR1 LGHDT and CDR2 YNNKEL (reference sequence). The CDR3 is made up of 15 amino acids. For the CDR3, the DNA is TGTGCCAGCAGCCAAGAAGGCGGGGCCCCGGAGACCCAGTACTTC. Amino acid sequence: CASSQEGGAPETQYF.

V gene TRBV3-1 (or the pseudogene TRBV3-2) combines with J gene TRBJ2-5; 12 bases are a match to TRBD2. V lost 0 bases, J lost 12 bases, and 2 bases stayed unmatched. Per germline, CDR1 LGHDT and CDR2 YNNKEL (reference sequence). The CDR3 loop spans 13 amino acids. CDR3 amino acids: CASSQDWTSGEYF. DNA of the CDR3: TGTGCCAGCAGCCAAGACTGGACTAGCGGGGAGTACTTC.

The rearrangement uses TRBV6-4 and TRBJ1-2, with D unresolved. The CDR3 runs to 16 residues. Trimming pared 2 bases from V and 7 bases from J, leaving 20 bases between. CDR1 is MRHNA, CDR2 SNTAGT, per germline. The CDR3 sequence: CASSDRYPSGSAGYTF. Here the CDR3 DNA reads TGTGCCAGCAGTGACCGCTACCCAAGCGGATCGGCTGGCTACACCTTC.